These T cell receptor beta chains were read from a single sample in a study of blood T cell repertoires in COVID-19. Method: immunoSEQ multiplex PCR; TCRdb's copy keeps in-frame clones and lacks some. The sample lists 200,000 to 250,000 clones; approximately 87% were seen once. The specimen sequenced was peripheral blood. The receptors stem from a man in his sixties with acute or convalescent COVID-19. CDR3s include the opening cysteine and the closing phenylalanine or tryptophan. D genes are given only for firm matches. Expanded clones get a size class; other rows say once, few or many, or leave the size out.

v_gene	abundance	j_gene	d_gene	CDR3aa	CDR3nt
TRBV28	.	TRBJ2-7	TRBD2	CATGRSYYEQYF	TGTGCCACCGGGAGGAGTTACTACGAGCAGTACTTC
TRBV19	.	TRBJ2-2	.	CASSAAANTGELFF	TGTGCCAGTAGCGCGGCTGCGAACACCGGGGAGCTGTTTTTT
TRBV20-1	.	TRBJ1-5	TRBD1	CSASGDRDYSNQPQHF	TGCAGTGCTAGTGGGGACAGGGACTATAGCAATCAGCCCCAGCATTTT
TRBV29-1	.	TRBJ1-2	.	CSVEQNGYTF	TGCAGCGTTGAACAGAATGGCTACACCTTC
TRBV6-5	.	TRBJ2-1	TRBD2	CASTGTSGKNEQFF	TGTGCCAGCACTGGGACTAGCGGGAAGAATGAGCAGTTCTTC
TRBV30	few	TRBJ2-5	.	CAWSVGAYQETQYF	TGTGCCTGGAGTGTAGGGGCGTACCAAGAGACCCAGTACTTC
TRBV28	.	TRBJ2-3	TRBD2	CASSVSGTSGRNTQYF	TGTGCCAGCAGTGTCTCAGGGACTAGCGGGAGGAATACGCAGTATTTT
TRBV4-2	.	TRBJ2-7	.	CASSQGRNYEQYF	TGTGCCAGCAGCCAAGGCAGAAACTACGAGCAGTACTTC
TRBV29-1	.	TRBJ2-1	.	CSAPEALKFF	TGCAGCGCCCCCGAGGCCCTCAAGTTCTTC
TRBV19	.	TRBJ2-5	.	CASSTGTGTGRETQYF	TGTGCCAGTAGTACAGGGACCGGGACCGGGAGAGAGACCCAGTACTTC